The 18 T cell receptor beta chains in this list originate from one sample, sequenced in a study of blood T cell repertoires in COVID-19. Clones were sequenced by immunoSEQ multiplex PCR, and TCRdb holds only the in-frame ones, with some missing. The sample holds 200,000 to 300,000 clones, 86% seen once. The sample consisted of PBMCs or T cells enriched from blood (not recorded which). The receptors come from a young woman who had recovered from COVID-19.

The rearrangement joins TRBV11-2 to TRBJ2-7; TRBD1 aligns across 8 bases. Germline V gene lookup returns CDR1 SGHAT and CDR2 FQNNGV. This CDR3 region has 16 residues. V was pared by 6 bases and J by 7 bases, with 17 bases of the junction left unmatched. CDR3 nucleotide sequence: TGTGCCAGCAGTTCACTGCGAACAGGGGGAAGGAAAGAGCAGTACTTC. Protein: CASSSLRTGGRKEQYF.

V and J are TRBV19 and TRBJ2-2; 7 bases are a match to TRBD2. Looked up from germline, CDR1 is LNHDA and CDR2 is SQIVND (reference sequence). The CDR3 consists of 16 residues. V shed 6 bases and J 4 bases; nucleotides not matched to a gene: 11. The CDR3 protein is CASSRLSGMGTGELFF. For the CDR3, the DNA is TGTGCCAGTAGCCGACTGAGCGGGATGGGCACCGGGGAGCTGTTTTTT. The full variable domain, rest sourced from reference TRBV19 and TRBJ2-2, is DGGITQSPKYLFRKEGQNVTLSCEQNLNHDAMYWYRQDPGQGLRLIYYSQIVNDFQKGDIAEGYSVSREKKESFPLTVTSAQKNPTAFYLCASSRLSGMGTGELFFGEGSRLTVL.

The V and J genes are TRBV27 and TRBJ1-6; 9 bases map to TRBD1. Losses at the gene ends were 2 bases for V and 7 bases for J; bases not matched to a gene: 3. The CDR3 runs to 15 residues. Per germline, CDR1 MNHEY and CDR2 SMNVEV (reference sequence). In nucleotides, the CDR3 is TGTGCCAGCAGTTTAGGGACAGGGCCAAATTCACCCCTCCACTTT. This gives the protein CASSLGTGPNSPLHF.

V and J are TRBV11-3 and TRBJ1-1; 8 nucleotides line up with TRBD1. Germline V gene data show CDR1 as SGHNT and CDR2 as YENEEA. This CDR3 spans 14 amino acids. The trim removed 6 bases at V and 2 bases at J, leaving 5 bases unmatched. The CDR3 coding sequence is TGTGCCAGCAGGAAAACAGGGGGAAACACTGAAGCTTTCTTT. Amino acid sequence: CASRKTGGNTEAFF.

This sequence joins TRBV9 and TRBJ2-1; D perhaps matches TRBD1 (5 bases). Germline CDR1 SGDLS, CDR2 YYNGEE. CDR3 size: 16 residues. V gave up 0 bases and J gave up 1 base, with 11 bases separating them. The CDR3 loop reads CASSVVGRRSYNEQFF. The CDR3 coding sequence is TGTGCCAGCAGCGTAGTGGGGCGCAGGTCCTACAATGAGCAGTTCTTC.

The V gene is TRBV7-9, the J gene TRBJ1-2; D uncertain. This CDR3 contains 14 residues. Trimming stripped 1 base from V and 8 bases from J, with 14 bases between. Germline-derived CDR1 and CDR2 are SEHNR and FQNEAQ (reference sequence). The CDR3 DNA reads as TGTGCCAGCAGCTTAGTTGCGGGATTCGAAGGCTACACCTTC. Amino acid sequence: CASSLVAGFEGYTF.

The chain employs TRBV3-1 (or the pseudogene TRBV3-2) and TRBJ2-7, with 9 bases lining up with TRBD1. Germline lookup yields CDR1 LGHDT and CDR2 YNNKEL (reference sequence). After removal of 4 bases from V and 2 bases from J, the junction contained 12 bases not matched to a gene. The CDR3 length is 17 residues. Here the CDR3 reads CASSRTTGGAAPYEQYF. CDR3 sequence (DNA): TGTGCCAGCAGCCGGACAACAGGGGGCGCGGCCCCCTACGAGCAGTACTTC.

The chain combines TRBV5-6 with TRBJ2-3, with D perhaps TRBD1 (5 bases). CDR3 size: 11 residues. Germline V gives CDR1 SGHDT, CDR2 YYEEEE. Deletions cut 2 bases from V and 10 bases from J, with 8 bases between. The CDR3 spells CASSFVGPQYF. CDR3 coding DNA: TGTGCCAGCAGCTTTGTGGGGCCGCAGTATTTT.

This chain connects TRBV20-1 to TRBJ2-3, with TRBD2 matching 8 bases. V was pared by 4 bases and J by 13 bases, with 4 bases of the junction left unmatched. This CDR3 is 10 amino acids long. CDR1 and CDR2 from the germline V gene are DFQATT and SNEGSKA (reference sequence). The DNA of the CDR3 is TGCAGTGCTAAGGGACTAGGAAAGTATTTT. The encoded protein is CSAKGLGKYF.

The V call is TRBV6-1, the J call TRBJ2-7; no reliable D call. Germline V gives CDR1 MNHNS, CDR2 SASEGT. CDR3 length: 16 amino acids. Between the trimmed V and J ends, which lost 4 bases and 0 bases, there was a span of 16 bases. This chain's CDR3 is CASSGPTFDNSYEQYF. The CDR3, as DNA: TGTGCCAGCAGTGGCCCCACCTTCGACAACTCCTACGAGCAGTACTTC.

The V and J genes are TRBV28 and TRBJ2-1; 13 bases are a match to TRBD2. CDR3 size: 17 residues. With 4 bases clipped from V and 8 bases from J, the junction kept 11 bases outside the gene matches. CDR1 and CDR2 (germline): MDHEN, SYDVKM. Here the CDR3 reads CASSSPGLAGVIDEQFF. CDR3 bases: TGTGCCAGCAGTTCCCCAGGACTAGCGGGAGTGATAGATGAGCAGTTCTTC.

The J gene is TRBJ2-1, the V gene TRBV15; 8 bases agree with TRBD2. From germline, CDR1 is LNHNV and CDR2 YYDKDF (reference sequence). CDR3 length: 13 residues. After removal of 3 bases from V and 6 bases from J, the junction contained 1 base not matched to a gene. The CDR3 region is CATSSGGANEQFF. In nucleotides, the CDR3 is TGTGCCACCAGCAGCGGGGGGGCCAATGAGCAGTTCTTC.

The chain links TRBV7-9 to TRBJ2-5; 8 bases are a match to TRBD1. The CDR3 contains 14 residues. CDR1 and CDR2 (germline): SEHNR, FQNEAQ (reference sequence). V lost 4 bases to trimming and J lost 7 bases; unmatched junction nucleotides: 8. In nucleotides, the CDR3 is TGTGCCAGCAGCTCCCTCAGGGGGCAGGGGACCCAGTACTTC. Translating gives CASSSLRGQGTQYF. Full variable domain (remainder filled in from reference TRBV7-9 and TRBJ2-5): DTGVSQNPRHKITKRGQNVTFRCDPISEHNRLYWYRQTLGQGPEFLTYFQNEAQLEKSRLLSDRFSAERPKGSFSTLEIQRTEQGDSAMYLCASSSLRGQGTQYFGPGTRLLVL.

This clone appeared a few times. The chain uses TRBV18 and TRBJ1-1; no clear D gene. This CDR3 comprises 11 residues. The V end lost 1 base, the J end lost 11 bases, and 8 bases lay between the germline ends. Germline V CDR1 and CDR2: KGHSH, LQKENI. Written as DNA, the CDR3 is TGTGCCAGCTCACCACGACTGGTGGCTTTCTTT. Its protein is CASSPRLVAFF.

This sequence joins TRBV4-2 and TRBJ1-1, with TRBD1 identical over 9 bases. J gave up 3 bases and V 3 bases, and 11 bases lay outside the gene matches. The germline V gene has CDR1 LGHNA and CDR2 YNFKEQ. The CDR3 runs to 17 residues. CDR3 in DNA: TGTGCCAGCAGCCAGGATGACAGGGGGATATCGTACACTGAAGCTTTCTTT. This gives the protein CASSQDDRGISYTEAFF.

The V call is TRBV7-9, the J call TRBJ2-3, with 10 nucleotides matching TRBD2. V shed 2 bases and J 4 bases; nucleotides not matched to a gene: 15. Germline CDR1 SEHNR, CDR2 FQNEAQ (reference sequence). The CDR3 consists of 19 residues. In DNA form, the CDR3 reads TGTGCCAGCAGCTTATATGGGCTAGCGGGAGTCATTGGGGCAGATACGCAGTATTTT. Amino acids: CASSLYGLAGVIGADTQYF.

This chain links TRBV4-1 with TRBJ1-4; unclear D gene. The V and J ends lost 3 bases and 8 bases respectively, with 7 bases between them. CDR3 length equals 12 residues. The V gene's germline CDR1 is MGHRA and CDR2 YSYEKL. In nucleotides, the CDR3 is TGCGCCAGCAGCCAGTTAGAGGAAAAACTGTTTTTT. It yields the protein CASSQLEEKLFF.

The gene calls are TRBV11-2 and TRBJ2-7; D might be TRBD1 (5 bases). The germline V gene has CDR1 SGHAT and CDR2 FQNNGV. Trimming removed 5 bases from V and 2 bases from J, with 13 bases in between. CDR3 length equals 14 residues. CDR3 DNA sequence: TGTGCCAGCAGCCCCCAGGGTTTGACCTACGAGCAGTACTTC. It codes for CASSPQGLTYEQYF. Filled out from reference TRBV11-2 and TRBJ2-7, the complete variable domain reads EAGVAQSPRYKIIEKRQSVAFWCNPISGHATLYWYQQILGQGPKLLIQFQNNGVVDDSQLPKDRFSAERLKGVDSTLKIQPAKLEDSAVYLCASSPQGLTYEQYFGPGTRLTVT.